This entry concerns a single T cell receptor (beta chain). The data were obtained in a study of blood T cell repertoires in COVID-19. Study-wide context: COVID-19 samples collected from the United States, Italy and Spain covered acute and convalescent phases.

The CDR3 runs 13 residues. V dropped 7 bases and J dropped 6 bases, with 15 bases sitting between them. CDR1 MNHEY and CDR2 SVGAGI come from the germline V gene. The protocol was immunoSEQ multiplex PCR, while the TCRdb copy is restricted to in-frame clones and leaves out a portion. The table includes around 300,000 clones, roughly nine tenths detected once. Categorization into cohorts depended on clinical history that participants reported. Material: PBMCs or T cells enriched from blood (not recorded which). The rearrangement joins TRBV6-5 to TRBJ1-1, with D unresolved. This receptor was taken from a woman aged 18 to 35 who had recovered from COVID-19. CDR3 DNA sequence: TGTGCCAGCATTGTGGCCACCGAGGCTGAAGCTTTCTTT. Translating it yields CASIVATEAEAFF.